One sample yielded the 14 T cell receptor beta chains listed below, sequenced in a study of cytomegalovirus exposure and HLA in healthy donors. 13 Jbeta primers and 60 Vbeta primers were used for the PCR. Using immunoSEQ multiplex PCR, the repertoire was profiled, and TCRdb retains in-frame clones only, with some absent. The top ten clones hold around 0.23% of a sample with about 250,000 clones, roughly 84% of them seen once. Specimen: PBMCs. The receptors shown here come from a girl aged 2 to 9 in good health and CMV-seronegative.

V and J are TRBV18 and TRBJ1-2; no reliable D call. CDR3 length: 14 amino acids. CDR1 is KGHSH, CDR2 LQKENI, per germline. Trimming pared 4 bases from V and 0 bases from J, leaving 9 bases between. The CDR3 DNA is TGTGCCAGCTCACGCGGCTCCTCTAACTATGGCTACACCTTC. It yields the protein CASSRGSSNYGYTF. The whole variable domain, remainder taken from reference TRBV18 and TRBJ1-2, is NAGVMQNPRHLVRRRGQEARLRCSPMKGHSHVYWYRQLPEEGLKFMVYLQKENIIDESGMPKERFSAEFPKEGPSILRIQQVVRGDSAAYFCASSRGSSNYGYTFGSGTRLTVV.

This clone has a single count. This sequence joins TRBV2 and TRBJ1-4; 8 bases are shared with TRBD1. There are 14 residues in the CDR3. Germline assignment: CDR1 SNHLY and CDR2 FYNNEI. V lost 8 bases to trimming and J lost 7 bases; unmatched junction nucleotides: 9. CDR3 region: CASGRQGRAEKLFF. CDR3 DNA sequence: TGTGCCAGCGGCAGACAGGGGCGGGCTGAAAAACTGTTTTTT.

Comments on this clone: This same CDR3 is encoded by further DNA sequences in the sample. This sequence joins TRBV4-1 and TRBJ2-1; 8 bases line up with TRBD2. The CDR3 is 15 residues long. Germline V gives CDR1 MGHRA, CDR2 YSYEKL. V gave up 4 bases and J gave up 4 bases; unmatched junction bases: 6. In DNA form, the CDR3 reads TGCGCCAGCAGCCTCGGACTAGCCGGATACAATGAGCAGTTCTTC. Its protein product is CASSLGLAGYNEQFF.

J is TRBJ1-5 and V is TRBV2, with TRBD1 matching 9 bases. The CDR3 sequence is 15 residues long. Per germline, CDR1 SNHLY and CDR2 FYNNEI. V lost 6 bases and J lost 8; bases outside the gene matches: 11. CDR3 protein: CASSLGQGSSEPQHF. CDR3 DNA: TGTGCCAGCAGCCTCGGACAGGGGAGTAGCGAGCCCCAGCATTTT.

This chain connects TRBV7-9 to TRBJ2-2; 8 nucleotides line up with TRBD2. After removal of 4 bases from V and 9 bases from J, the junction contained 10 bases not matched to a gene. Germline assignment: CDR1 SEHNR and CDR2 FQNEAQ (reference sequence). The CDR3 length is 15 residues. As DNA, the CDR3 is TGTGCCAGCAGCTCATCGGGAGGGCCTCGCAGGGAGCTGTTTTTT. Translating gives CASSSSGGPRRELFF.

The chain employs TRBV6-4 and TRBJ2-2, with D unclear. This CDR3 comprises 12 residues. V lost 7 bases and J 0 bases, leaving 3 bases between the germline ends. CDR1 and CDR2 from the germline V gene are MRHNA and SNTAGT. The CDR3 protein is CASTANTGELFF. In DNA form, the CDR3 reads TGTGCCAGCACCGCGAACACCGGGGAGCTGTTTTTT.

V and J are TRBV19 and TRBJ1-3, with a tentative D call TRBD1 (5 bases). Trimming left V 7 bases short and J 0 bases short, with 19 bases between. Germline V gene lookup returns CDR1 LNHDA and CDR2 SQIVND (reference sequence). The CDR3 length is 17 residues. The CDR3 region has the DNA TGTGCCAGTACAACCCCCGGGACTTTTTACTCTGGAAACACCATATATTTT. The encoded protein is CASTTPGTFYSGNTIYF.

The chain recombines TRBV6-5 with TRBJ2-5, with TRBD2 as a possible D gene (5 bases). In germline, CDR1 is MNHEY, CDR2 SVGAGI. CDR3 length: 15 amino acids. V was shortened by 4 bases and J by 5 bases, with 17 bases between the two germline ends. The CDR3 DNA is TGTGCCAGCAGTTGGGGTCTAGCTTTTGGGGAGACCCAGTACTTC. Its translation is CASSWGLAFGETQYF.

The V and J genes are TRBV7-9 and TRBJ1-4, with TRBD1 as a possible D gene (5 bases). The CDR3 has 14 amino acids. Germline-derived CDR1 and CDR2 are SEHNR and FQNEAQ (reference sequence). Trimming stripped 6 bases from V and 3 bases from J, with 11 bases between. The CDR3 coding sequence is TGTGCCAGCAGTTTCCAGGGCCCTAATGAAAAACTGTTTTTT. The encoded protein is CASSFQGPNEKLFF.

This chain connects TRBV10-3 to TRBJ2-7, with 10 positions matching TRBD1. The CDR3 covers 15 residues. CDR1 is ENHRY and CDR2 is SYGVKD in the germline V gene. V lost 5 bases and J lost 2; bases outside the gene matches: 6. CDR3 sequence reads: CAISFGTGAAYEQYF. DNA for the CDR3: TGTGCCATCAGTTTCGGGACAGGGGCCGCCTACGAGCAGTACTTC.

The chain couples TRBV7-9 to TRBJ2-7; D is uncertain. This CDR3 has 13 residues. Looked up from germline, CDR1 is SEHNR and CDR2 is FQNEAQ (reference sequence). V was pared by 5 bases and J by 3 bases, with 11 bases between. The DNA of the CDR3 is TGTGCCAGCAGCCCCGTCGGCGGCTACGAGCAGTACTTC. It codes for CASSPVGGYEQYF.

The chain recombines TRBV7-8 with TRBJ2-7; tentatively, D is TRBD1 (5 bases). The CDR3 runs to 16 residues. Trimming left V 5 bases short and J 2 bases short, with 19 bases between. Germline CDR1 and CDR2: SGHVS and FQNEAQ. CDR3 nucleotides: TGTGCCAGCAGCCTACGACGGAATGGGGCAGCCTACGAGCAGTACTTC. Protein product: CASSLRRNGAAYEQYF. The full variable domain, in which reference TRBV7-8 and TRBJ2-7 provide the parts outside the CDR3, is GAGVSQSPRYKVAKRGQDVALRCDPISGHVSLFWYQQALGQGPEFLTYFQNEAQLDKSGLPSDRFFAERPEGSVSTLKIQRTQQEDSAVYLCASSLRRNGAAYEQYFGPGTRLTVT.

This chain connects TRBV5-1 to TRBJ2-5; TRBD2 aligns across 11 bases. V lost 8 bases, J lost 7 bases, and 10 bases stayed unmatched. CDR1 and CDR2 (germline): SGHRS, YFSETQ. The CDR3 sequence is 14 residues long. The CDR3 DNA reads TGCGCCAGACCGGGACTAGCGGTTTATGGGACCCAGTACTTC. It translates to CARPGLAVYGTQYF. Full variable domain (missing parts from reference TRBV5-1 and TRBJ2-5): KAGVTQTPRYLIKTRGQQVTLSCSPISGHRSVSWYQQTPGQGLQFLFEYFSETQRNKGNFPGRFSGRQFSNSRSEMNVSTLELGDSALYLCARPGLAVYGTQYFGPGTRLLVL.

This chain connects TRBV27 to TRBJ2-7, with 8 positions matching TRBD1. J was trimmed by 3 bases and V by 4 bases; bases with no gene match: 8. There are 15 residues in the CDR3. Germline V CDR1 and CDR2: MNHEY, SMNVEV (reference sequence). CDR3: CASSSRTGSNYEQYF. In nucleotides, the CDR3 is TGTGCCAGCAGTTCCCGGACAGGGTCGAACTACGAGCAGTACTTC.